These 8 T cell receptor beta chains originate from one sample sequenced in a study of metastatic and nonmetastatic thyroid tumors. TCRdb reprocessed the PCR reads using MiXCR. The sample consists of roughly 41,000 clones, about 16% of them appearing once. Thyroid surgery had not been preceded by any treatment in any patient. The sequencing input was blood. These receptor sequences come from a female donor with papillary thyroid cancer or a benign thyroid nodule (not recorded which). Some clones in this sample may be carry-over from other donors' samples.

In this sample, this clone turned up a few times. This chain joins TRBV12-3 or TRBV12-4 and TRBJ2-7; 8 bases map to TRBD2. J was trimmed by 5 bases and V by 7 bases; bases with no gene match: 13. This CDR3 is built from 15 residues. The CDR3 here is CASTKTGGGRNEQYF. CDR3 nucleotide sequence: TGTGCCAGCACTAAAACGGGAGGGGGTAGGAACGAGCAGTACTTC.

This clone was recorded at least ten times. V gene TRBV19 combines with J gene TRBJ1-2; TRBD1 matches at 7 bases. The germline V gene has CDR1 LNHDA and CDR2 SQIVND (reference sequence). After removal of 4 bases from V and 4 bases from J, the junction contained 15 bases not matched to a gene. CDR3 length: 17 residues. Written as DNA, the CDR3 is TGTGCCAGTAGTAAGCCCAGGACAGGCCGGGGTTCCTATGGCTACACCTTC. Translation: CASSKPRTGRGSYGYTF.

The sample holds many counts of this clone. This chain uses TRBV2 with TRBJ2-7; D gene ambiguous. The CDR3 length is 14 residues. In germline, CDR1 is SNHLY, CDR2 FYNNEI. The V and J ends lost 4 bases and 2 bases respectively, with 12 bases between them. CDR3 DNA: TGTGCCAGCAGTGCGGGTAGGTCGGCCTACGAGCAGTACTTC. Translation gives CASSAGRSAYEQYF.

The table lists this clone with many counts. This rearrangement joins TRBV6-2 or TRBV6-3 to TRBJ2-7, with 7 positions matching TRBD1. The CDR3 extends over 15 amino acids. Germline CDR1 is MNHEY and CDR2 is SVGEGT. V lost 8 bases, J lost 3 bases, and 13 bases stayed unmatched. The CDR3 DNA sequence: TGTGCCAGCCATAGACAGGGTCCGAGGGACTACGAGCAGTACTTC. It specifies CASHRQGPRDYEQYF.

This clone occurred many times. In nucleotides, the CDR3 is TGCAGTGCTAGAGATCGAGGGCGGTATGAAGCTTTCTTT. It is translated as CSARDRGRYEAFF. The genes are TRBV20-1 and TRBJ1-1; D gene ambiguous. Trimming cost V 0 bases and J 7 bases, with 12 bases left between them. CDR3 length: 13 residues. The V gene's germline CDR1 is DFQATT and CDR2 SNEGSKA (reference sequence).

This clone was observed many times. This sequence joins TRBV15 and TRBJ2-5, with 9 positions matching TRBD1. The trim removed 1 base at V and 8 bases at J, leaving 11 bases unmatched. This CDR3 region has 16 residues. CDR1 and CDR2 from the germline V gene are LNHNV and YYDKDF (reference sequence). The CDR3 sequence is CATSRVGQGTGGTQYF. As DNA, the CDR3 is TGTGCCACCAGCAGAGTGGGACAGGGCACGGGGGGAACCCAGTACTTC. Drawing the rest from reference TRBV15 and TRBJ2-5, the complete variable domain is DAMVIQNPRYQVTQFGKPVTLSCSQTLNHNVMYWYQQKSSQAPKLLFHYYDKDFNNEADTPDNFQSRRPNTSFCFLDIRSPGLGDTAMYLCATSRVGQGTGGTQYFGPGTRLLVL.

This chain uses TRBV20-1 with TRBJ2-7; 10 bases fit TRBD1. The CDR3 consists of 15 residues. V lost 4 bases to trimming and J lost 1 base; unmatched junction nucleotides: 7. Germline CDR1 is DFQATT and CDR2 is SNEGSKA (reference sequence). The CDR3 reads CSAKSSGQGSYEQYF. CDR3 bases: TGCAGTGCTAAGTCCTCGGGACAGGGGTCCTACGAGCAGTACTTC.

This clone was observed a few times. The V call is TRBV11-3, the J call TRBJ1-1; D perhaps matches TRBD1 (6 bases). Germline CDR1 reads SGHNT; CDR2 reads YENEEA. The CDR3 consists of 14 residues. V was pared by 1 base and J by 6 bases, with 12 bases between. This chain's CDR3 is CASSLAGGAAEAFF. The CDR3 DNA reads TGTGCCAGCAGCTTAGCGGGGGGCGCGGCTGAAGCTTTCTTT.